Shown below are 20 T cell receptor beta chains from a single sample sequenced in a study of siplizumab effects on memory and regulatory T cells. The method was immunoSEQ multiplex PCR; TCRdb's version includes in-frame clones alone and lacks a portion of them. The repertoire holds approximately 100,000 clones, with 92% as singletons. The material sequenced was non-Treg CD4+ T cells sorted from blood. Receptor source: a human donor in good health.

The chain carries TRBV6-1 and TRBJ1-2, with D unclear. This CDR3 is 14 amino acids long. Trimming stripped 4 bases from V and 8 bases from J, with 17 bases between. Germline assignment: CDR1 MNHNS and CDR2 SASEGT. The CDR3 coding sequence is TGTGCCAGCAGTGGCCCTAAGGGAAGAGGAGGCTACACCTTC. It specifies CASSGPKGRGGYTF.

CDR3 region: CASTGVNYGYTF. The CDR3 DNA reads as TGTGCCAGTACGGGGGTTAACTATGGCTACACCTTC. The chain recombines TRBV19 with TRBJ1-2; perhaps TRBD1 as D (5 bases). The V gene's germline CDR1 is LNHDA and CDR2 SQIVND (reference sequence). The CDR3 totals 12 residues. V was trimmed by 7 bases and J by 1 base, leaving 7 bases between them.

The chain has TRBV5-1 and TRBJ2-2, with 10 bases identical to TRBD2. V was pared by 2 bases and J by 6 bases, with 4 bases of the junction left unmatched. Germline CDR1 reads SGHRS; CDR2 reads YFSETQ. The CDR3 totals 15 residues. The CDR3 loop reads CASSFLAGESGELFF. The CDR3 bases are TGCGCCAGCAGCTTCCTAGCGGGAGAGTCCGGGGAGCTGTTTTTT.

The chain links TRBV19 to TRBJ2-2; the D gene is possibly TRBD1 (6 bases). The CDR3 length is 12 residues. CDR1 LNHDA and CDR2 SQIVND come from the germline V gene (reference sequence). CDR3 in DNA: TGTGGTACAGGGAGTTCCGCCGGGGAGCTGTTTTTT. This codes for CGTGSSAGELFF.

The genes are TRBV30 and TRBJ1-5, with 7 bases fitting TRBD1. CDR3 length: 15 residues. The J segment lost 1 base and the V segment lost 3 bases, leaving 6 bases of the junction unmatched. Germline CDR1 reads GTSNPN; CDR2 reads SVGIG (reference sequence). CDR3 amino acids: CAWSFTGVSNQPQHF. The CDR3 DNA reads TGTGCCTGGAGCTTCACAGGGGTGAGCAATCAGCCCCAGCATTTT. Drawing the rest from reference TRBV30 and TRBJ1-5, the complete variable domain is SQTIHQWPATLVQPVGSPLSLECTVEGTSNPNLYWYRQAAGRGLQLLFYSVGIGQISSEVPQNLSASRPQDRQFILSSKKLLLSDSGFYLCAWSFTGVSNQPQHFGDGTRLSIL.

The chain links TRBV7-8 to TRBJ1-2, with 11 bases that match TRBD1. The CDR3 runs to 15 residues. V gave up 3 bases and J gave up 8 bases; unmatched junction bases: 8. Germline loops: CDR1 SGHVS, CDR2 FQNEAQ. The DNA for the CDR3 is TGTGCCAGCAGCTTGTCCCCGGGACAGGGGGGAGGCTACACCTTC. Encoded protein: CASSLSPGQGGGYTF.

The chain joins TRBV19 to TRBJ2-1; 8 bases agree with TRBD1. After removal of 6 bases from V and 8 bases from J, the junction contained 9 bases not matched to a gene. The CDR3 has 14 residues. Germline-derived CDR1 and CDR2 are LNHDA and SQIVND (reference sequence). CDR3 amino acids: CASSRDRLFDEQFF. CDR3 nucleotides: TGTGCCAGTAGCCGGGACAGGCTCTTCGATGAGCAGTTCTTC. The whole variable domain, filled in from reference TRBV19 and TRBJ2-1, reads DGGITQSPKYLFRKEGQNVTLSCEQNLNHDAMYWYRQDPGQGLRLIYYSQIVNDFQKGDIAEGYSVSREKKESFPLTVTSAQKNPTAFYLCASSRDRLFDEQFFGPGTRLTVL.

V usage is TRBV18 and J usage is TRBJ2-3; D call uncertain. Deletions cut 0 bases from V and 0 bases from J, with 7 bases between. The CDR3 consists of 15 residues. Germline CDR1 and CDR2: KGHSH and LQKENI. The CDR3 DNA follows: TGTGCCAGCTCACCACCAAGACCTAGCACAGATACGCAGTATTTT. Amino acids: CASSPPRPSTDTQYF.

This clone was seen only once. The CDR3 protein is CASSYLGGKTGELFF. The CDR3 region has the DNA TGTGCCAGCAGTTACCTAGGGGGGAAAACCGGGGAGCTGTTTTTT. The chain combines TRBV6-5 with TRBJ2-2; the D call may be TRBD1 or TRBD2 (6 bases each). Trimming removed 2 bases from V and 5 bases from J, with 12 bases in between. This CDR3 has 15 amino acids. In germline, CDR1 is MNHEY, CDR2 SVGAGI.

This chain uses TRBV6-5 with TRBJ2-7; possibly TRBD1 for D (6 bases). The CDR3 loop spans 15 amino acids. V lost 4 bases and J 5 bases, leaving 18 bases between the germline ends. Germline V gene lookup returns CDR1 MNHEY and CDR2 SVGAGI. CDR3 amino acids: CASSSNRASIHEQYF. Written as DNA, the CDR3 is TGTGCCAGCAGTTCGAACAGGGCTAGCATCCACGAGCAGTACTTC.

The rearrangement links TRBV28 to TRBJ2-1; D possibly corresponds to TRBD1 (6 bases). This CDR3 spans 14 amino acids. Germline V gives CDR1 MDHEN, CDR2 SYDVKM. The germline V and J ends were trimmed by 8 bases and 6 bases, with 17 bases remaining between them. The DNA for the CDR3 is TGTGCCAGCTCGCTGACAGGCCCGGTCAATGAGCAGTTCTTC. Amino acid sequence: CASSLTGPVNEQFF. Combining the CDR3 with reference TRBV28 and TRBJ2-1 gives the whole variable domain DVKVTQSSRYLVKRTGEKVFLECVQDMDHENMFWYRQDPGLGLRLIYFSYDVKMKEKGDIPEGYSVSREKKERFSLILESASTNQTSMYLCASSLTGPVNEQFFGPGTRLTVL.

This clone appeared once. The V gene is TRBV11-3, the J gene TRBJ2-3; 12 bases are a match to TRBD2. The CDR3 is 14 amino acids. The ends lost 7 bases at V and 3 bases at J; junction bases unmatched: 2. Germline lookup yields CDR1 SGHNT and CDR2 YENEEA. The CDR3 DNA reads as TGTGCCAGCAAACTAGCGGGAGGAACAGATACGCAGTATTTT. Translation: CASKLAGGTDTQYF.

The genes are TRBV29-1 and TRBJ1-3, with a tentative D call TRBD1 (5 bases). The length of the CDR3 is 13 residues. Per the germline V gene, CDR1 is SQVTM and CDR2 is ANQGSEA. V lost 6 bases and J 8 bases, leaving 17 bases between the germline ends. CDR3 region: CSVPGEGVDTIYF. In DNA form, the CDR3 reads TGCAGCGTGCCGGGAGAAGGGGTCGACACCATATATTTT. The entire variable domain, with the rest obtained from reference TRBV29-1 and TRBJ1-3, is as follows: SAVISQKPSRDICQRGTSLTIQCQVDSQVTMMFWYRQQPGQSLTLIATANQGSEATYESGFVIDKFPISRPNLTFSTLTVSNMSPEDSSIYLCSVPGEGVDTIYFGEGSWLTVV.

This rearrangement joins TRBV4-3 to TRBJ1-1, with a possible D match to TRBD1 (5 bases). Trimming cost V 3 bases and J 2 bases, with 13 bases left between them. CDR3 size: 15 residues. Germline CDR1 reads LGHNA; CDR2 reads YSLEER. DNA of the CDR3: TGCGCCAGCAGCCAGACAGAGAGAGATAACACTGAAGCTTTCTTT. This sequence encodes CASSQTERDNTEAFF.

CDR3 in DNA: TGTGCCTGGAGTGTATCCACGGACATTCAGTACTTC. Translated: CAWSVSTDIQYF. J is TRBJ2-4 and V is TRBV30; D remains ambiguous. Trimming cost V 0 bases and J 8 bases, with 8 bases left between them. The CDR3 covers 12 residues. Per germline, CDR1 GTSNPN and CDR2 SVGIG (reference sequence). Together with reference TRBV30 and TRBJ2-4, the CDR3 gives the full variable domain: SQTIHQWPATLVQPVGSPLSLECTVEGTSNPNLYWYRQAAGRGLQLLFYSVGIGQISSEVPQNLSASRPQDRQFILSSKKLLLSDSGFYLCAWSVSTDIQYFGAGTRLSVL.

This clone was counted a few times. The chain uses TRBV7-2 and TRBJ2-4; 9 bases map to TRBD2. CDR1 SGHTA and CDR2 FQGNSA come from the germline V gene. This CDR3 has 18 amino acids. V shed 0 bases, J shed 4 bases, and the junction held 10 bases outside the gene matches. The CDR3 here is CASSLAPLGGRGKNIQYF. As DNA, the CDR3 is TGTGCCAGCAGCTTAGCACCCCTCGGCGGGAGGGGTAAAAACATTCAGTACTTC.

The V and J genes are TRBV6-5 and TRBJ2-1; TRBD1 matches 8 bases. This CDR3 is built from 15 residues. The germline V gene has CDR1 MNHEY and CDR2 SVGAGI. V shed 5 bases and J 9 bases; nucleotides not matched to a gene: 12. The CDR3 reads CASSPRQGARGEQFF. In DNA form, the CDR3 reads TGTGCCAGCAGTCCCCGGCAGGGGGCGCGGGGTGAGCAGTTCTTC.

This chain links TRBV4-3 with TRBJ2-2; D not certain. Germline V lookup: CDR1 LGHNA, CDR2 YSLEER. The CDR3 loop spans 15 amino acids. V gave up 0 bases and J gave up 0 bases, with 5 bases separating them. As DNA, the CDR3 is TGCGCCAGCAGCCAAGAACTGACGAACACCGGGGAGCTGTTTTTT. Translated, it gives CASSQELTNTGELFF.

The CDR3 protein is CASSESRAGTDTQYF. The CDR3 DNA is TGTGCCAGCAGTGAGTCCAGGGCTGGCACAGATACGCAGTATTTT. The genes are TRBV6-1 and TRBJ2-3, with D perhaps matching TRBD1 (5 bases). Germline loops: CDR1 MNHNS, CDR2 SASEGT. V gave up 3 bases and J gave up 1 base, with 11 bases separating them. The CDR3 extends over 15 amino acids.

The chain links TRBV30 to TRBJ1-1; 8 nucleotides line up with TRBD1. Germline lookup yields CDR1 GTSNPN and CDR2 SVGIG (reference sequence). CDR3 length: 13 amino acids. Losses at the gene ends were 3 bases for V and 8 bases for J; bases not matched to a gene: 8. The chain's CDR3 is CAWRVVGTGEAFF. CDR3 in DNA: TGTGCCTGGAGGGTCGTAGGGACAGGCGAAGCTTTCTTT. The whole variable domain, filled in from reference TRBV30 and TRBJ1-1, reads SQTIHQWPATLVQPVGSPLSLECTVEGTSNPNLYWYRQAAGRGLQLLFYSVGIGQISSEVPQNLSASRPQDRQFILSSKKLLLSDSGFYLCAWRVVGTGEAFFGQGTRLTVV.